The 16 T cell receptor beta chains reported below all come from one sample, sequenced in a study of T cell repertoires in urothelial bladder cancer. This table comes from immunoSEQ multiplex PCR, and its TCRdb copy is limited to in-frame clones, with some not included. The sample contains some 11,000 clones, approximately 70% of which appear only once. Sequencing was performed on tumor-infiltrating cells from bladder cancer. These receptors originate from a human donor with a benign inflammatory bladder lesion.

The V call is TRBV18, the J call TRBJ2-1, with D uncertain. The CDR3 is 13 amino acids. Trimming stripped 3 bases from V and 6 bases from J, with 9 bases between. The V gene's germline CDR1 is KGHSH and CDR2 LQKENI. Here the CDR3 DNA reads TGTGCCAGCTCACCTTCAAAGGGCAATGAGCAGTTCTTC. Translating it yields CASSPSKGNEQFF.

V is TRBV7-3 and J is TRBJ2-5; 11 bases are shared with TRBD1. The germline CDR1 and CDR2 sequences are SGHTA and FQGTGA. The CDR3 has 18 residues. V trimming: 5 bases; J trimming: 1 base; junction bases outside the gene matches: 12. This chain's CDR3 is CASSPGTGGGVGQETQYF. The CDR3 nucleotides read TGTGCCAGCAGCCCCGGGACAGGGGGAGGGGTGGGCCAAGAGACCCAGTACTTC.

V is TRBV5-1 and J is TRBJ1-1, with 9 bases identical to TRBD1. CDR1 SGHRS and CDR2 YFSETQ come from the germline V gene. The junction had 4 bases not matched to a gene; V was cut back by 2 bases and J by 8 bases. The CDR3 runs 13 residues. As DNA, the CDR3 is TGCGCCAGCAGCTTCGGGACAGGGAACGAAGCTTTCTTT. Translated: CASSFGTGNEAFF. The full variable domain, its missing parts supplied by reference TRBV5-1 and TRBJ1-1, is KAGVTQTPRYLIKTRGQQVTLSCSPISGHRSVSWYQQTPGQGLQFLFEYFSETQRNKGNFPGRFSGRQFSNSRSEMNVSTLELGDSALYLCASSFGTGNEAFFGQGTRLTVV.

The V and J genes are TRBV2 and TRBJ1-3; 11 nucleotides align to TRBD1. The V gene's germline CDR1 is SNHLY and CDR2 FYNNEI. This CDR3 has 15 residues. J gave up 4 bases and V 6 bases, and 5 bases lay outside the gene matches. CDR3 nucleotides: TGTGCCAGCAGGGGGACAGGGGGAGGCGGAAACACCATATATTTT. As protein: CASRGTGGGGNTIYF.

This clone was seen only a few times. V gene TRBV7-2 combines with J gene TRBJ1-2; 7 bases are shared with TRBD1. Germline CDR1 and CDR2: SGHTA and FQGNSA. The junction had 4 bases not matched to a gene; V was cut back by 5 bases and J by 7 bases. The CDR3 is 12 amino acids. CDR3 in DNA: TGTGCCAGCAGCGCAGACAGGGCTGGCTACACCTTC. Translation: CASSADRAGYTF.

This rearrangement joins TRBV6-5 to TRBJ2-1, with 7 bases lining up with TRBD2. CDR1 is MNHEY and CDR2 is SVGAGI in the germline V gene. V lost 4 bases, J lost 8 bases, and 5 bases stayed unmatched. This CDR3 is built from 13 residues. The CDR3 here is CASSLLARHEQFF. The CDR3 DNA reads TGTGCCAGCAGTTTACTAGCGAGGCATGAGCAGTTCTTC.

The rearrangement links TRBV6-1 to TRBJ2-3, with TRBD1 matching 8 bases. The trim removed 4 bases at V and 1 base at J, leaving 4 bases unmatched. In germline, CDR1 is MNHNS, CDR2 SASEGT. This CDR3 contains 15 residues. The DNA for the CDR3 is TGTGCCAGCAGTGGACAGGGGATTGGCACAGATACGCAGTATTTT. Its translation is CASSGQGIGTDTQYF.

The rearrangement links TRBV19 to TRBJ2-7; D gene ambiguous. The CDR3 totals 14 residues. V was shortened by 4 bases and J by 2 bases, with 12 bases between the two germline ends. Looked up from germline, CDR1 is LNHDA and CDR2 is SQIVND (reference sequence). The CDR3 sequence: CASSTALNPYEQYF. The CDR3 region has the DNA TGTGCCAGTAGTACGGCTCTGAACCCCTACGAGCAGTACTTC.

The gene calls are TRBV30 and TRBJ1-3; D remains unclear. The CDR3 covers 15 residues. The V gene's germline CDR1 is GTSNPN and CDR2 SVGIG (reference sequence). The V end was cut by 3 bases, the J end by 0 bases, with 12 bases between. As DNA, the CDR3 is TGTGCCTGGAGACGCCTAGGGAGCTCTGGAAACACCATATATTTT. Its protein product is CAWRRLGSSGNTIYF.

This sequence joins TRBV5-6 and TRBJ2-5, with D perhaps TRBD1 (5 bases). V lost 7 bases and J lost 7, with 14 bases in between. Per germline, CDR1 SGHDT and CDR2 YYEEEE. The CDR3 is 12 residues long. CDR3 in amino acids: CASAREKGTQYF. In DNA, the CDR3 is TGTGCCAGCGCCAGGGAAAAGGGGACCCAGTACTTC.

This clone is a singleton in its sample. V and J are TRBV10-3 and TRBJ2-2; possibly TRBD1 for D (7 bases). V lost 10 bases and J lost 4, with 19 bases in between. This CDR3 region has 15 residues. CDR1 and CDR2 (germline): ENHRY, SYGVKD. This CDR3 reads CATGGRGEVTGELFF. The DNA for the CDR3 is TGTGCCACCGGCGGCAGGGGGGAGGTCACCGGGGAGCTGTTTTTT.

This chain connects TRBV7-8 to TRBJ2-1; possibly TRBD1 for D (7 bases). Germline CDR1 SGHVS, CDR2 FQNEAQ. This CDR3 is 15 amino acids long. Trimming took off 5 bases at V and 2 bases at J, with 13 bases between the two ends. CDR3 region: CASSRRGQTYNEQFF. CDR3 DNA sequence: TGTGCCAGCAGCCGGAGGGGACAGACCTACAATGAGCAGTTCTTC.

The CDR3, as DNA: TGTGCCAGCAGCAAATTAAGACTAGCGGGGGGCCGCACAGATACGCAGTATTTT. The encoded protein is CASSKLRLAGGRTDTQYF. V usage is TRBV21-1 and J usage is TRBJ2-3; the table's D call of TRBD2 was not tested on the DNA. TRBV21-1 is an annotated pseudogene. CDR3 length equals 18 residues.

The chain carries TRBV11-3 and TRBJ1-3, with D perhaps matching TRBD1 (6 bases). CDR3 length equals 15 residues. Germline V lookup: CDR1 SGHNT, CDR2 YENEEA. Trimming removed 2 bases from V and 7 bases from J, with 15 bases in between. The DNA for the CDR3 is TGTGCCAGCAGCTTATCGGTGCGGGGGCGGAACACCATATATTTT. Translating it yields CASSLSVRGRNTIYF. The full variable domain, completed using reference TRBV11-3 and TRBJ1-3, is EAGVVQSPRYKIIEKKQPVAFWCNPISGHNTLYWYLQNLGQGPELLIRYENEEAVDDSQLPKDRFSAERLKGVDSTLKIQPAELGDSAVYLCASSLSVRGRNTIYFGEGSWLTVV.

The V and J genes are TRBV5-4 and TRBJ2-3, with TRBD2 matching 8 bases. CDR3 length: 16 amino acids. The V gene's germline CDR1 is SGHNT and CDR2 YYREEE (reference sequence). Trimming took 3 bases from V and 0 from J; bases not matched to a gene: 6. CDR3 region: CASSWTLAGSTDTQYF. For the CDR3, the DNA is TGTGCCAGCAGCTGGACCTTAGCGGGGAGCACAGATACGCAGTATTTT.

The CDR3 nucleotides are TGTGCCAGCAGCTCGGGGCAGTGGGGGAATGAGCAGTTCTTC. Its protein product is CASSSGQWGNEQFF. The chain links TRBV4-2 to TRBJ2-1; D may be TRBD1 or TRBD2 (5 bases each). Trimming took 5 bases from V and 7 from J, leaving 15 bases between them. This CDR3 contains 14 residues. The germline gives CDR1 LGHNA, CDR2 YNFKEQ.